The rows below give T cell receptor beta chains drawn from one sample of a study of cytomegalovirus exposure and HLA in healthy donors. Method: immunoSEQ multiplex PCR; TCRdb's copy keeps in-frame clones and lacks some. The sample lists about 200,000 clones, around 64% seen once, with about 2.8% in the top ten. Source material: PBMCs. These receptors were taken from a man aged 35 to 55 in good health and CMV-seropositive. The CDR3 runs from the conserved cysteine through the conserved F or W. The D gene is left open where the match is weak. Rows may omit the clone size; those that give it use once, few, many or a size class.

>TRBJ2-7|few|TRBD2|TRBV27
TGTGCCAGCAGTACGGACGGGAGGGTCCACGAGCAGTACTTC
CASSTDGRVHEQYF
>TRBJ1-4|.|.|TRBV19
TGTGCCAGTAGTATAAGGCAACAGCCTAATGAAAAACTGTTTTTT
CASSIRQQPNEKLFF
>TRBJ1-6|.|TRBD1|TRBV4-3
TGCGCCAGCAGCCAGGGACTTGGGACAGCTAATTCACCCCTCCACTTT
CASSQGLGTANSPLHF
>TRBJ1-1|.|.|TRBV27
TGTGCCAGCAAACAAGGGGGGGGTATCCCTGAAGCTTTCTTT
CASKQGGGIPEAFF
>TRBJ2-4|.|.|TRBV28
TGTGCCAGCAGTTCTTTTGGCGAGGTCCCAGCCAAAAACATTCAGTACTTC
CASSSFGEVPAKNIQYF
>TRBJ2-1|.|TRBD2|TRBV7-9
TGTGCCAGCAGTTTAGCGGGGAGCTCCTACAATGAGCAGTTCTTC
CASSLAGSSYNEQFF
>TRBJ1-5|.|.|TRBV5-5
TGTGCCAGCAGCTTGGAAGGGGCCCGCAATCAGCCCCAGCATTTT
CASSLEGARNQPQHF
>TRBJ2-7|few|.|TRBV5-1
TGCGCCAGCAGCTCCGGACATGACGAGCAGTACTTC
CASSSGHDEQYF
>TRBJ2-2|.|.|TRBV5-1
TGCGCCAGCAGCCCAGGGACGAACACCGGGGAGCTGTTTTTT
CASSPGTNTGELFF
>TRBJ2-2|.|TRBD2|TRBV2
TGTGCCAGCACCTCGGGGGGGTACACCGGGGAGCTGTTTTTT
CASTSGGYTGELFF
>TRBJ2-3|.|TRBD2|TRBV28
TGTGCCAGCCCACCGGGACTAGCGGCCTCTAGCACAGATACGCAGTATTTT
CASPPGLAASSTDTQYF
>TRBJ2-3|.|TRBD2|TRBV18
TGTGCCAGCTCACCAAATCTAGCGGGGGCAGATACGCAGTATTTT
CASSPNLAGADTQYF
>TRBJ1-6|.|.|TRBV14
TGTGCCAGCAGCCAAGTGGGGGGTGGCTCACCCCTCCACTTT
CASSQVGGGSPLHF
>TRBJ2-5|.|TRBD1|TRBV7-2
TGTGCCAGCAGCTTGACAGGGGAAGAGACCCAGTACTTC
CASSLTGEETQYF
>TRBJ2-1|.|.|TRBV7-8
TGTGCCAGCAGCCCCAACCCACTAGTCTGGAATGAGCAGTTCTTC
CASSPNPLVWNEQFF
>TRBJ2-4|few|TRBD2|TRBV2
TGTGCCAGCAGTGAATGGCTAGCGGGGGGGCCAATTGAGAAAAACATTCAGTACTTC
CASSEWLAGGPIEKNIQYF
>TRBJ2-7|once|.|TRBV7-2
TGTGCCAGCAGCTTAGCGGGGGGGGCGGCGGGCTGGTACGAGCAGTACTTC
CASSLAGGAAGWYEQYF
>TRBJ1-1|.|TRBD1|TRBV5-1
TGCGCCAGCAGCCGGGACAGGGGGTCCGGGGGTACTGAAGCTTTCTTT
CASSRDRGSGGTEAFF
>TRBJ2-5|few|.|TRBV5-1
TGCGCCAGCAGCCGTGGGGCAATCGAAGAGACCCAGTACTTC
CASSRGAIEETQYF
>TRBJ2-5|.|TRBD2|TRBV5-1
TGCGCCAGCACCACTAGCGGGGGGGCCGAGGAGACCCAGTACTTC
CASTTSGGAEETQYF
>TRBJ2-1|once|.|TRBV5-6
TGTGCCAGCAGCTCTCAACCAGCGGACGTAAAGCAGTTCTTC
CASSSQPADVKQFF
>TRBJ2-1|.|TRBD1|TRBV6-5
TGTGCCAGCAGTTACTCCAACAGGGGAAAAAATGAGCAGTTCTTC
CASSYSNRGKNEQFF
>TRBJ2-3|.|TRBD2|TRBV4-1
TGCGCCAGCAGCCCCCCGGGACTAGCGGGCCTCTCTAGCACAGATACGCAGTATTTT
CASSPPGLAGLSSTDTQYF
>TRBJ2-7|.|.|TRBV6-1
TGTGCCAGCAGTGCCCTGGGGGGAATCTACGAGCAGTACTTC
CASSALGGIYEQYF
>TRBJ2-3|.|.|TRBV7-3
TGTGCCAGCAGCCTGGGACACACAGATACGCAGTATTTT
CASSLGHTDTQYF
>TRBJ1-1|.|.|TRBV27
TGTGCCAGCAGTTTGACACTTAACACTGAAGCTTTCTTT
CASSLTLNTEAFF
>TRBJ2-2|.|.|TRBV29-1
TGCAGCGTTGTTGTGGGGGGCACCGGGGAGCTGTTTTTT
CSVVVGGTGELFF
>TRBJ2-3|.|TRBD2|TRBV6-5
TGTGCCAGCAGGCTAGGCGGGGGGCGCACAGATACGCAGTATTTT
CASRLGGGRTDTQYF
>TRBJ1-4|few|.|TRBV10-3
TGTGCCACCACCCAACCAGGGTCCGATGAAAAACTGTTTTTT
CATTQPGSDEKLFF
>TRBJ1-6|.|.|TRBV4-1
TGCGCCAGCACCTCCCAGCCTGGGGCCCATAATTCACCCCTCCACTTT
CASTSQPGAHNSPLHF
>TRBJ1-1|.|.|TRBV19
TGTGCCAGTACCCCGGCCAGCGACACTGAAGCTTTCTTT
CASTPASDTEAFF
>TRBJ2-7|.|.|TRBV18
TGTGCCAGCTCATCAACACAGGACGAGCAGTACTTC
CASSSTQDEQYF
>TRBJ1-3|.|.|TRBV6-5
TGTGCCAGCAGTCCCGACAGTACCTCTGGAAACACCATATATTTT
CASSPDSTSGNTIYF
>TRBJ1-5|few|.|TRBV19
TGTGCCAGTAGTCTACAGGGATGGGGGCAGCCCCAGCATTTT
CASSLQGWGQPQHF
>TRBJ1-6|.|.|TRBV19
TGTGCCAGTAGTAGGACAGCATCCAGCTCCTATAATTCACCCCTCCACTTT
CASSRTASSSYNSPLHF
>TRBJ1-2|.|TRBD1|TRBV2
TGTGCCAGCAGTTTCTCGGGACAGGATGGCTACACCTTC
CASSFSGQDGYTF
>TRBJ1-3|once|.|TRBV7-8
TGTGCCAGCTCTAACAGGGAAGCTGCTGGAAACACCATATATTTT
CASSNREAAGNTIYF
>TRBJ2-2|.|.|TRBV2
TGTGCCAGCAGTGAAGAGACAGGAAACACCGGGGAGCTGTTTTTT
CASSEETGNTGELFF
>TRBJ1-5|.|.|TRBV7-2
TGTGCCAGCAGCCCCGAAGGGGGCAATCAGCCCCAGCATTTT
CASSPEGGNQPQHF